This is a list of T cell receptor beta chains from one sample in a study of shared clonotypes between healthy human individuals. Clones were sequenced by immunoSEQ multiplex PCR, and TCRdb holds only the in-frame ones, with some missing. The table records about 480,000 clones, nearly 80% of them present only once. The sample consisted of PBMCs. The receptor source for this set is a woman in her thirties or forties in good health. Some clones in this sample may be carry-over from other donors' samples. CDR3s include the opening cysteine and the closing phenylalanine or tryptophan. A D gene is named only where the DNA matches it firmly. Clone size is shown for a subset of rows, as once, few, many or a class of expanded clone.

v_gene: TRBV21-1; j_gene: TRBJ1-4; abundance: NA; d_gene: NA; CDR3aa: CASSASPGTDFNEKLFF; CDR3nt: TGTGCCAGCAGCGCTTCCCCCGGGACAGACTTTAATGAAAAACTGTTTTTT
v_gene: TRBV6-1; j_gene: TRBJ2-6; abundance: NA; d_gene: NA; CDR3aa: CASSPRGSGANVLTF; CDR3nt: TGTGCCAGCAGTCCTAGGGGCTCTGGGGCCAACGTCCTGACTTTC
v_gene: TRBV11-2; j_gene: TRBJ1-4; abundance: NA; d_gene: TRBD1; CDR3aa: CASSAAGTGNEKLFF; CDR3nt: TGTGCCAGCAGCGCCGCCGGGACAGGGAACGAAAAACTGTTTTTT
v_gene: TRBV27; j_gene: TRBJ2-2; abundance: NA; d_gene: TRBD2; CDR3aa: CASRGLAGSTGELFF; CDR3nt: TGTGCCAGCAGGGGACTAGCGGGCTCCACCGGGGAGCTGTTTTTT
v_gene: TRBV29-1; j_gene: TRBJ2-5; abundance: NA; d_gene: NA; CDR3aa: CSVARQGGETQYF; CDR3nt: TGCAGCGTTGCAAGGCAGGGCGGCGAGACCCAGTACTTC
v_gene: TRBV28; j_gene: TRBJ2-1; abundance: NA; d_gene: NA; CDR3aa: CASSLSGLYNEQFF; CDR3nt: TGTGCCAGCAGTTTAAGTGGTCTTTACAATGAGCAGTTCTTC
v_gene: TRBV6-4; j_gene: TRBJ1-1; abundance: NA; d_gene: NA; CDR3aa: CASSPGAFTEAFF; CDR3nt: TGTGCCAGCAGCCCAGGGGCTTTCACTGAAGCTTTCTTT
v_gene: TRBV7-6; j_gene: TRBJ2-7; abundance: NA; d_gene: TRBD2; CDR3aa: CASSLEGIGASGTYEQYF; CDR3nt: TGTGCCAGCAGCTTAGAAGGGATTGGGGCTAGCGGAACCTACGAGCAGTACTTC
v_gene: TRBV18; j_gene: TRBJ2-5; abundance: NA; d_gene: NA; CDR3aa: CASSTNVGAREETQYF; CDR3nt: TGTGCCAGCTCAACCAATGTGGGGGCGCGGGAAGAGACCCAGTACTTC
v_gene: TRBV7-8; j_gene: TRBJ2-1; abundance: NA; d_gene: TRBD1; CDR3aa: CASSLASGTGGYERVVNEQFF; CDR3nt: TGTGCCAGCAGCTTAGCATCCGGGACAGGGGGCTATGAGCGGGTCGTGAATGAGCAGTTCTTC
v_gene: TRBV29-1; j_gene: TRBJ2-7; abundance: NA; d_gene: NA; CDR3aa: CSVESDSSYEQYF; CDR3nt: TGCAGCGTTGAGAGCGACAGCTCCTACGAGCAGTACTTC
v_gene: TRBV19; j_gene: TRBJ2-7; abundance: NA; d_gene: TRBD2; CDR3aa: CASSMERGVSYEQYF; CDR3nt: TGTGCCAGTAGTATGGAGCGGGGCGTCTCCTACGAGCAGTACTTC
v_gene: TRBV7-2; j_gene: TRBJ1-5; abundance: many; d_gene: NA; CDR3aa: CASSLRSGPYSNQPQHF; CDR3nt: TGTGCCAGCAGCTTACGGTCAGGGCCCTATAGCAATCAGCCCCAGCATTTT
v_gene: TRBV5-4; j_gene: TRBJ2-1; abundance: once; d_gene: TRBD2; CDR3aa: CASSTPSGRSYNEQFF; CDR3nt: TGTGCCAGCAGCACTCCTAGCGGGAGATCCTACAATGAGCAGTTCTTC